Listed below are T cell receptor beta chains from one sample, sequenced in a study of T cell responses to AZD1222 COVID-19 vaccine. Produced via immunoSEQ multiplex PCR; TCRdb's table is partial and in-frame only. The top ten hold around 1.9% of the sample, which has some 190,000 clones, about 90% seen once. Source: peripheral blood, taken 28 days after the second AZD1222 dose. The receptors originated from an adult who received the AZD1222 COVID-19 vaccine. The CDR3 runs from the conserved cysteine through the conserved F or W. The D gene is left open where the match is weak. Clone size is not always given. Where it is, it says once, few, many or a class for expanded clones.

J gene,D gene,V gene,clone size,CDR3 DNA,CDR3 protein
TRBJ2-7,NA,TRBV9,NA,TGTGCCAGCAGCGGGGACACAGCCTACGAGCAGTACTTC,CASSGDTAYEQYF
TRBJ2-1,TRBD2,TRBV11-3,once,TGTGCCAGCAGCTTACTACCTAGCGGGAGTACTGAGCAGTTCTTC,CASSLLPSGSTEQFF
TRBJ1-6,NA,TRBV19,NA,TGTGCCAGTAAGGGGGTCGGACCTTCACCCCTCCACTTT,CASKGVGPSPLHF
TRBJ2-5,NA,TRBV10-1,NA,TGCGCCAGCAGTGACGGAGCGGGCGTAGAAGAGACCCAGTACTTC,CASSDGAGVEETQYF
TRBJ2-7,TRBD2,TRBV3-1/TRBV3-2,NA,TGTGCCAGCAGCCCGACAGCGGGGGCGTTCTACGAGCAGTACTTC,CASSPTAGAFYEQYF
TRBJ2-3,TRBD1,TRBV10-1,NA,TGCGCCAGCAGTGGAAGACAGGGAAGCACAGATACGCAGTATTTT,CASSGRQGSTDTQYF
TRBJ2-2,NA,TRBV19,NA,TGTGCCAGTAGTCTCCAGGGCTCCGGGGAGCTGTTTTTT,CASSLQGSGELFF
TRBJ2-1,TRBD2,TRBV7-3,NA,TGTGCCAGCAGACCCGGACTAGCGGGGGGCTACAATGAGCAGTTCTTC,CASRPGLAGGYNEQFF
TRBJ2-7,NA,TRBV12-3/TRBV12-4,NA,TGTGCCAGCAGTATCCGGGGGGCCTATGAGCAGTACTTC,CASSIRGAYEQYF
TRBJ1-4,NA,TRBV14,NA,TGTGCCAGCAGCCAGGGGCGGCCGGGCCCGAGGAGACTGTTTTTT,CASSQGRPGPRRLFF
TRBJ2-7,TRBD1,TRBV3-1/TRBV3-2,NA,TGTGCCAGCAGCCTATCCGGGACAGGCTACGAGCAGTACTTC,CASSLSGTGYEQYF
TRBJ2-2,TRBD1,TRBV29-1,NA,TGCAGCGTAAACTCCGGGACAGGTGCCGGGGAGCTGTTTTTT,CSVNSGTGAGELFF
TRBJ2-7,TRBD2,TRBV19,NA,TGTGCCAGTAGTAGAACCGGGACTACCCTCGAGCAGTACTTC,CASSRTGTTLEQYF
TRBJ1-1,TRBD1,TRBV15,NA,TGTGCCACCAGCCGCGACAGGGGGCGGACTGAAGCTTTCTTT,CATSRDRGRTEAFF
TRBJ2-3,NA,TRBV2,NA,TGTGCCAGCAGTTGGGCAGGGGGGACAGATACGCAGTATTTT,CASSWAGGTDTQYF
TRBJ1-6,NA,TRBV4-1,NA,TGCGCCAGCAGCCAGGGAGGTTCACCCCTCCACTTT,CASSQGGSPLHF
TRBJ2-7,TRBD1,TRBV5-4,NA,TGTGCCATCCGGGACAGGGGAGCCTACGAGCAGTACTTC,CAIRDRGAYEQYF
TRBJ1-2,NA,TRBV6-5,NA,TGTGCCAGCAGCCCCCGGGGAAACTATGGCTACACCTTC,CASSPRGNYGYTF
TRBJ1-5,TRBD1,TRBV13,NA,TGTGCCAGCAGCCCCGGACAGGGGAGACTTGGCAGCAATCAGCCCCAGCATTTT,CASSPGQGRLGSNQPQHF
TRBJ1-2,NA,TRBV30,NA,TGTGCCTGCGTCGGGGGCTTCGGTGGCTACACCTTC,CACVGGFGGYTF
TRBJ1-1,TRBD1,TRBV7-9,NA,TGTGCCAGCAGCTTTAGCCGGACAGGGAAAGCTGAAGCTTTCTTT,CASSFSRTGKAEAFF
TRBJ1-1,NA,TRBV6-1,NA,TGTGCCAGCAGTGAACGAAATGACCTCGAAGCTTTCTTT,CASSERNDLEAFF
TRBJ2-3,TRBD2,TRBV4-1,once,TGCGCCAGCAGCCAAGATGGACTAGCGGGATTCACAGATACGCAGTATTTT,CASSQDGLAGFTDTQYF
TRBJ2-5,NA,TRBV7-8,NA,TGTGCCAGCAGCTCAAGACGGCGGGAGACCCAGTACTTC,CASSSRRRETQYF
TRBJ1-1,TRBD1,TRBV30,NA,TGTGCCTGGAGTGTACCGCGGACAGGGATCTTGAACACTGAAGCTTTCTTT,CAWSVPRTGILNTEAFF
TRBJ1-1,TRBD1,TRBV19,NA,TGTGCCAGTAGTTCCGGGACAGGAGCCCTGAACACTGAAGCTTTCTTT,CASSSGTGALNTEAFF
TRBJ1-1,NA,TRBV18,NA,TGTGCCAGCTCACCAGGGGTTTTTAGCACTGAAGCTTTCTTT,CASSPGVFSTEAFF
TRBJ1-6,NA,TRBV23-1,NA,TGCGCCAGCAGTCAAGGAGGTCTCTATAATTCACCCCTCCACTTT,CASSQGGLYNSPLHF
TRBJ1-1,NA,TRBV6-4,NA,TGTGCCAGCAGTGCAGAATTAAACACTGAAGCTTTCTTT,CASSAELNTEAFF
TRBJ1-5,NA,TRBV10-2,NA,TGCGCCAGCAGGGAGGGGAAGGACAATCAGCCCCAGCATTTT,CASREGKDNQPQHF
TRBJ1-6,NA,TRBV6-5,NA,TGTGCCAGCAGTTACAGCTATAATTCACCCCTCCACTTT,CASSYSYNSPLHF
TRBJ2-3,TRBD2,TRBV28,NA,TGTGCCAGCAGTTTATCAGCTAGCGGACCCCCTATCAGAGATACGCAGTATTTT,CASSLSASGPPIRDTQYF
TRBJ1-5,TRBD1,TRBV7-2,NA,TGTGCCAGCAGCTTATCGGGGACAGGAAATCAGCCCCAGCATTTT,CASSLSGTGNQPQHF